The clone carrying this TCR beta chain was counted only a few times. Its antigen is not known. The record originates from a study of T cell repertoires in cytomegalovirus infection. Study as a whole: Recently identified HLA-C-restricted and well-studied HLA-B-restricted CMV epitopes were used.

From the reads, TCRdb called clonotypes with MiXCR, one entry per CDR3 protein. The data show approximately 1,000,000 distinct CDR3 sequences, less than 35% seen once. Germline CDR1 and CDR2: LGHNA and YSLEER. The germline V and J ends were trimmed by 4 bases and 0 bases, with 28 bases remaining between them. The CDR3 length is 21 residues. The clonotype originates from a human donor in good health (CMV status not recorded). Some clones in this sample may be carry-over from other donors' samples. The sequencing used cultured CD8+ T cells from PBMCs, collected from culture after CMV antigen stimulation. The chain is built from TRBV4-3 and TRBJ2-4, with D maybe TRBD2 (5 bases). The CDR3: CASSPFIDEYGERVAKNIQYF. As DNA, the CDR3 is TGCGCCAGCAGCCCTTTCATCGACGAGTACGGGGAACGAGTAGCCAAAAACATTCAGTACTTC.